A single T cell receptor beta chain is shown here with its context. Its specificity is unknown. The record originates from a study of T cell responses to AZD1222 COVID-19 vaccine. Study-wide results and caveats: Most donors were white British, females outnumbered males, and clonal diversity was possibly underestimated. Baseline serostatus was positive in only six AZD1222 recipients. Regions left unmutated in variants are reportedly the target of nearly half of spike-specific TCRs.

Assay: immunoSEQ multiplex PCR; the TCRdb copy retains only in-frame clones and omits some. The repertoire holds roughly 180,000 clones, with roughly 90% as singletons. This CDR3 region has 17 residues. Germline CDR1 is SGHTS and CDR2 is YDEGEE. V shed 4 bases and J shed 0 bases, with 20 bases lying between them. The V and J genes are TRBV5-8 and TRBJ2-7, with TRBD1 as a possible D gene (6 bases). The source of this sequence is an adult who received the AZD1222 COVID-19 vaccine. The sequencing here drew on peripheral blood, taken 28 days after the second AZD1222 dose. For the CDR3, the DNA is TGTGCCAGCAGCACTGGGGTCCAGGGGTTAAGCTCCTACGAGCAGTACTTC. It encodes CASSTGVQGLSSYEQYF. Drawing the rest from reference TRBV5-8 and TRBJ2-7, the complete variable domain is EAGVTQSPTHLIKTRGQQATLRCSPISGHTSVYWYQQALGLGLQFLLWYDEGEERNRGNFPPRFSGRQFPNYSSELNVNALELEDSALYLCASSTGVQGLSSYEQYFGPGTRLTVT.